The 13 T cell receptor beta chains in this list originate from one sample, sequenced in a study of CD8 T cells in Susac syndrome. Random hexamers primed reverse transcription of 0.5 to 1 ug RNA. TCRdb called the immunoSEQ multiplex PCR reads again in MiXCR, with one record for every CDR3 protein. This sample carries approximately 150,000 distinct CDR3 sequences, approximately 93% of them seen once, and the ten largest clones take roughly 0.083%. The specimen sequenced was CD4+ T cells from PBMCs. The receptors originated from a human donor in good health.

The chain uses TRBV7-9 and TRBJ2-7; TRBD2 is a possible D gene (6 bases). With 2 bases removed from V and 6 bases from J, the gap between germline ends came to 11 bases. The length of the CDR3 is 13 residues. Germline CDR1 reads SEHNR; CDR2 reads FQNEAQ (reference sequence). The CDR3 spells CASSLSGSGEQYF. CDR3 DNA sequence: TGTGCCAGCAGCTTATCCGGGAGCGGCGAGCAGTACTTC.

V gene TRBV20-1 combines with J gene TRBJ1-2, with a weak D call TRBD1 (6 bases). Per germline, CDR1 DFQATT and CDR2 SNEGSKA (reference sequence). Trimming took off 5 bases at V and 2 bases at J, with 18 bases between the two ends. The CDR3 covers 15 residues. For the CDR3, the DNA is TGCAGTGCTGCCCCCCTACAGGGATGGAACTATGGCTACACCTTC. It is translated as CSAAPLQGWNYGYTF.

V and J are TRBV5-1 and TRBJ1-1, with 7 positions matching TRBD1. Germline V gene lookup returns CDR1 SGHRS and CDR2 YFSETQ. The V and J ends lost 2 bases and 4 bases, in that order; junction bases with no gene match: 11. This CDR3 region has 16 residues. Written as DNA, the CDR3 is TGCGCCAGCAGCTTATCTTTCCGGGACAGCTTCACTGAAGCTTTCTTT. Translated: CASSLSFRDSFTEAFF.

The CDR3 loop reads CSARKLAGGYNEQFF. The DNA for the CDR3 is TGCAGTGCTAGAAAACTAGCGGGAGGATACAATGAGCAGTTCTTC. The chain recombines TRBV20-1 with TRBJ2-1; 12 bases align to TRBD2. V lost 2 bases, J lost 4 bases, and 3 bases stayed unmatched. Per the germline V gene, CDR1 is DFQATT and CDR2 is SNEGSKA (reference sequence). The CDR3 contains 15 residues.

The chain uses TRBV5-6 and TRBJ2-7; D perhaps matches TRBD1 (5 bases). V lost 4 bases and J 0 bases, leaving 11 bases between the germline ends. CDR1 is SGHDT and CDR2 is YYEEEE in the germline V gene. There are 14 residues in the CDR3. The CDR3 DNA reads TGTGCCAGCAGCCCGAGACAGAGCTCCTACGAGCAGTACTTC. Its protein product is CASSPRQSSYEQYF.

The chain's CDR3 is CASSLTGGRGETQYF. The DNA of the CDR3 is TGTGCCAGCAGCCTGACAGGGGGCCGAGGGGAGACCCAGTACTTC. The V call is TRBV7-9, the J call TRBJ2-5; 10 positions match TRBD1. Germline V gene lookup returns CDR1 SEHNR and CDR2 FQNEAQ (reference sequence). The J segment lost 5 bases and the V segment lost 5 bases, leaving 8 bases of the junction unmatched. The CDR3 consists of 15 residues.

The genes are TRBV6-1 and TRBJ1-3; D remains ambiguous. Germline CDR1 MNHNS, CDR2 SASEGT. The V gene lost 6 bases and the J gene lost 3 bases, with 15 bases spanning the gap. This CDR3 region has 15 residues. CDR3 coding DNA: TGTGCCAGCAGCCTAAATGACAATTTTGGAAACACCATATATTTT. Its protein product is CASSLNDNFGNTIYF.

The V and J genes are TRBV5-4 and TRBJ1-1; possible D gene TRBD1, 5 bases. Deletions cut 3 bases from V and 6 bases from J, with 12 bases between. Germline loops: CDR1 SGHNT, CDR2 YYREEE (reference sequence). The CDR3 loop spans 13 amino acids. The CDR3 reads CASSSGWDAEAFF. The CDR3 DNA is TGTGCCAGCAGCTCCGGCTGGGACGCTGAAGCTTTCTTT. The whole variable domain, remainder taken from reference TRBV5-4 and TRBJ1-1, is ETGVTQSPTHLIKTRGQQVTLRCSSQSGHNTVSWYQQALGQGPQFIFQYYREEENGRGNFPPRFSGLQFPNYSSELNVNALELDDSALYLCASSSGWDAEAFFGQGTRLTVV.

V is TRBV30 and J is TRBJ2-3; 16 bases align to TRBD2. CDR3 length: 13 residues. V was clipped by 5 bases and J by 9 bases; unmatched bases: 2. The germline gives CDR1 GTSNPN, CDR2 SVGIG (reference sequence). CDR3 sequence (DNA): TGTGCCTGGCAGGGACTAGCGGGGGGGACGCAGTATTTT. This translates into CAWQGLAGGTQYF.

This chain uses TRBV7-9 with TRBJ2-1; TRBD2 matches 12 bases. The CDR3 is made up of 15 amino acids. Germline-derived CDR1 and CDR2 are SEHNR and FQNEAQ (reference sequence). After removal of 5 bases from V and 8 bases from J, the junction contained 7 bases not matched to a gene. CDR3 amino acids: CASSPTSGSIYEQFF. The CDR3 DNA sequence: TGTGCCAGCAGCCCGACTAGCGGGAGTATTTATGAGCAGTTCTTC.

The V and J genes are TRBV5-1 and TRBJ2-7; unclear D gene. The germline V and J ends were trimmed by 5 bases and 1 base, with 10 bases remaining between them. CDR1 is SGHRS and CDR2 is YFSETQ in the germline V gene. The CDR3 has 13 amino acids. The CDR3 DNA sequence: TGCGCCAGCAGGGTGGGCCGATCCTACGAGCAGTACTTC. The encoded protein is CASRVGRSYEQYF.

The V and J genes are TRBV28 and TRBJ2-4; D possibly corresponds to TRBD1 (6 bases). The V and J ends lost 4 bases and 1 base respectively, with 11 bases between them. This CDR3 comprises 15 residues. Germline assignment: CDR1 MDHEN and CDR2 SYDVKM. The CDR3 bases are TGTGCCAGCAGTTACCTCGGACAGGCCAAAAACATTCAGTACTTC. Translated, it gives CASSYLGQAKNIQYF.

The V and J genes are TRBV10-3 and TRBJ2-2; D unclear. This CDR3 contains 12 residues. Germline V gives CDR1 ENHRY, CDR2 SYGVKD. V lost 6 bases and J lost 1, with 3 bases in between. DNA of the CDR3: TGTGCCATCAGCCTGAACACCGGGGAGCTGTTTTTT. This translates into CAISLNTGELFF.